The sample holds a few counts of the clone carrying this T cell receptor beta chain. The antigen is undetermined. Template switching with 5'RACE generated the TCR cDNA and added a universal primer site and UMIs. MiXCR, applied by TCRdb to the 5' RACE reads, yields one record per CDR3 protein. The sample has under 550,000 distinct CDR3 sequences, just over 20% seen once; the top ten hold around 16%. There are 15 residues in the CDR3. The V end lost 6 bases, the J end lost 2 bases, and 16 bases lay between the germline ends. The entry originates in a study of T cells after yellow fever vaccination. The study, taken as a whole, reports: On re-exposure, the response was weaker but peaked faster, at day 5 versus 15. There was a possibility that FACS-sorted repertoires contained abundant clonotypes contaminating from the bulk population. Overall, a small share of clonotypes was seen in both CD4 and CD8 compartments.

This chain links TRBV12-3 or TRBV12-4 with TRBJ1-2; unclear D gene. Sequencing was performed on PBMCs, taken roughly 20 days after the first yellow fever vaccination. The sequence was obtained from a man aged 18 to 30 who received the YFV17D yellow fever vaccine. CDR3 residues: CASSPILLGNYGYTF. DNA of the CDR3: TGTGCCAGCAGCCCTATTCTGTTGGGAAACTATGGCTACACCTTC.